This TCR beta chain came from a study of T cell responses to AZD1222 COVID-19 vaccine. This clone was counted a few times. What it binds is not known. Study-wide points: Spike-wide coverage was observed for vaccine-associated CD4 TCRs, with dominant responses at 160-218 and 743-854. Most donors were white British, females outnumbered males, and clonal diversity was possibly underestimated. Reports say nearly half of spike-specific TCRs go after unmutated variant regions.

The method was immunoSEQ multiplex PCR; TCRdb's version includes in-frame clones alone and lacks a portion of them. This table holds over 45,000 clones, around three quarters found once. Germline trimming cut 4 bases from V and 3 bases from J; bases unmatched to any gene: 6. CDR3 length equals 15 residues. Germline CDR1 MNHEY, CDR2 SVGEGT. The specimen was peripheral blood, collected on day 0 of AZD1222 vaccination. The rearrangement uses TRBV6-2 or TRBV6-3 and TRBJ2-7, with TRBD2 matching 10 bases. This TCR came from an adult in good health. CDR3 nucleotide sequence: TGTGCCAGCAGTTTTCGTGGACTAGCGGACTACGAGCAGTACTTC. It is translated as CASSFRGLADYEQYF.